One sample yielded the 18 T cell receptor beta chains listed below, sequenced in a study of T cell clonality in common variable immunodeficiency. Only in-frame clones appear in the TCRdb table, and some are missing; sequencing was by immunoSEQ multiplex PCR. This sample has tens of thousands of clones and no singletons, with more than 10% in the ten largest. The sequenced sample consisted of peripheral blood mononuclear cells. The receptors shown here come from a person aged 18 to 75 in good health.

Concerning this clone: The CDR3 goes on 3 residues after the read ends, and that part is filled in from the germline J gene. V is TRBV14 and J is TRBJ2-7; 7 nucleotides match TRBD2. Trimming took 0 bases from V and 6 from J; bases not matched to a gene: 5. From germline, CDR1 is SGHDN and CDR2 FVKESK. The CDR3 covers 14 residues. This chain's CDR3 is CASSQDLGGSEQYF. The covered CDR3 bases are TGTGCCAGCAGCCAAGACCTGGGGGGGTCCGAG.

Ten or more counts support this clone. The read is 3 residues too short to cover the CDR3 end, so that end is filled in from the germline J gene. The rearrangement uses TRBV7-8 and TRBJ2-3; no reliable D call. Trimming removed 5 bases from V and 2 bases from J, with 5 bases in between. The CDR3 has 12 amino acids. Per the germline V gene, CDR1 is SGHVS and CDR2 is FQNEAQ. The sequenced part of the CDR3 DNA is TGTGCCAGCAGCCCTACCACAGATACG. Protein product: CASSPTTDT. The full CDR3 sequence reads CASSPTTDTQYF.

This clone appeared a few times. The read ends 3 residues shy of where the CDR3 ends; the end is completed using the germline J gene. The V call is TRBV27, the J call TRBJ2-7; a weak D match, TRBD2 (6 bases). Germline V CDR1 and CDR2: MNHEY, SMNVEV (reference sequence). V lost 7 bases, J lost 2 bases, and 15 bases lay in between. The CDR3 runs 14 residues. The CDR3 spells CASIGAGLPYEQYF. Partial CDR3 DNA: TGTGCCAGCATAGGGGCGGGGCTACCCTACGAG.

This clone was counted ten times or more. Coverage ceases 3 residues before the CDR3 finishes, and the germline J gene fills in the end. This chain connects TRBV4-1 to TRBJ2-1; 8 bases are shared with TRBD2. Per germline, CDR1 MGHRA and CDR2 YSYEKL. Trimming cost V 0 bases and J 7 bases; bases outside gene matches: 8. The CDR3 spans 16 residues. The CDR3 bases that were read are TGCGCCAGCAGCCAAGATCGGGAGGGGATGGGAAATGAG. This sequence encodes CASSQDREGMGNE. The full CDR3 protein is CASSQDREGMGNEQFF.

This clone was detected many times. With the read ending 3 residues before the CDR3 end, the germline J gene is used to fill in that end. V usage is TRBV20-1 and J usage is TRBJ1-6, with D perhaps matching TRBD1 (6 bases). CDR1 DFQATT and CDR2 SNEGSKA come from the germline V gene (reference sequence). The CDR3 has 17 amino acids. V shed 0 bases and J shed 5 bases, with 17 bases lying between them. The DNA read from the CDR3 is TGCAGTGCTAGAGATGACAGGACGAAGTCCGATAATTCACCC. Translated: CSARDDRTKSDNSP. The full CDR3 is CSARDDRTKSDNSPLHF.

Many counts were recorded for this clone. The CDR3 end is not reached by the read, which stops 3 residues before it; the germline J gene fills it in. The rearrangement uses TRBV7-3 and TRBJ2-3; TRBD1 is a possible D gene (5 bases). Germline V gene data show CDR1 as SGHTA and CDR2 as FQGTGA. The CDR3 covers 14 residues. V was pared by 6 bases and J by 8 bases, with 18 bases between. The DNA read from the CDR3 is TGTGCCAGCAGTAACACGCAGGGTATCCCTACG. Translating it yields CASSNTQGIPT. The whole CDR3 protein reads CASSNTQGIPTQYF.

This clone was recorded at least ten times. The sequenced part of the CDR3 DNA is TGCAGTGCTAGAGGGCGGAACACAGATACG. Its translation: CSARGRNTDT. The complete CDR3 protein is CSARGRNTDTQYF. The chain couples TRBV20-1 to TRBJ2-3; D is uncertain. From the germline J gene comes the end of the CDR3, since the read stops 3 residues before it. Germline V gene data show CDR1 as DFQATT and CDR2 as SNEGSKA (reference sequence). There are 13 residues in the CDR3. The ends were cut back, 1 base at V and 2 bases at J, with 7 bases in the middle.

At least ten counts were recorded for this clone. Read sequence stops 3 residues before the CDR3 end, and the germline J gene provides the missing end. The V call is TRBV20-1, the J call TRBJ2-3, with D maybe TRBD1 (6 bases). The germline V and J ends were trimmed by 0 bases and 6 bases, with 13 bases remaining between them. Germline V gene data show CDR1 as DFQATT and CDR2 as SNEGSKA (reference sequence). The CDR3 is made up of 14 amino acids. CDR3 DNA, as far as it was read: TGCAGTGCTAGAGATACCCAGGGGATGGATACG. This encodes CSARDTQGMDT. In full, the CDR3 is CSARDTQGMDTQYF.

A few counts support this clone. CDR3 DNA (partial): TGTGCCAGCATAAAGGGTCCGAGGACCGGGGAG. It specifies CASIKGPRTGE. The full-length CDR3 reads as CASIKGPRTGELFF. This sequence joins TRBV2 and TRBJ2-2; D uncertain. Read coverage stops 3 residues before the CDR3 terminus; the germline J gene supplies the remainder. The CDR3 loop spans 14 amino acids. Looked up from germline, CDR1 is SNHLY and CDR2 is FYNNEI. V gave up 7 bases and J gave up 5 bases, with 14 bases separating them.

In its sample, this clone was seen many times. With the read ending 3 residues before the CDR3 end, the germline J gene is used to fill in that end. The chain recombines TRBV5-1 with TRBJ1-2, with D perhaps TRBD1 (5 bases). The length of the CDR3 is 15 residues. CDR1 is SGHRS and CDR2 is YFSETQ in the germline V gene. The CDR3 spells CASSLLGQGREGYTF. CDR3 DNA, as far as it was read: TGCGCCAGCAGCTTGTTGGGTCAGGGAAGAGAGGGC.

Note on this clone: The read ends 3 residues early relative to the CDR3; the germline J gene fills the gap. The V gene is TRBV29-1, the J gene TRBJ1-5; 9 bases fit TRBD1. CDR1 is SQVTM, CDR2 ANQGSEA, per germline. V gave up 7 bases and J gave up 5 bases; unmatched junction bases: 6. CDR3 length: 13 residues. The CDR3 is CSARTGVHQPQHF. The sequenced part of the CDR3 DNA is TGCAGCGCAAGGACAGGGGTCCATCAGCCC.

This clone was seen ten or more times. The CDR3 is cut off 3 residues early in the read; its end comes from the germline J gene. This chain connects TRBV10-3 to TRBJ1-3, with 7 bases aligning to TRBD1. The CDR3 consists of 14 residues. J lost 7 bases, V lost 0 bases, and 3 bases had no gene match. Germline CDR1 is ENHRY and CDR2 is SYGVKD. The CDR3 protein is CAISESPGGNTIYF. The CDR3 bases that were read are TGTGCCATCAGTGAGTCACCAGGGGGGAACACC.

This clone occurred a few times. The missing CDR3 end, 3 residues past where the read stops, is filled in from the germline J gene. The chain employs TRBV2 and TRBJ1-1, with D perhaps matching TRBD1 (5 bases). V was cut by 6 bases and J by 7 bases, with 9 bases left in between. The CDR3 consists of 11 residues. CDR1 is SNHLY and CDR2 is FYNNEI in the germline V gene. CDR3 sequence reads: CASRTQGEAFF. CDR3 DNA, as far as it was read: TGTGCCAGCAGAACCCAGGGTGAA. Filled out from reference TRBV2 and TRBJ1-1, the complete variable domain reads EPEVTQTPSHQVTQMGQEVILRCVPISNHLYFYWYRQILGQKVEFLVSFYNNEISEKSEIFDDQFSVERPDGSNFTLKIRSTKLEDSAMYFCASRTQGEAFFGQGTRLTVV.

This clone occurred many times. The read halts 3 residues ahead of the CDR3 end, with the missing end drawn from the germline J gene. The chain uses TRBV20-1 and TRBJ1-6; 8 bases fit TRBD1. From germline, CDR1 is DFQATT and CDR2 SNEGSKA (reference sequence). The trim removed 6 bases at V and 11 bases at J, leaving 6 bases unmatched. This CDR3 region has 12 residues. CDR3 amino acids: CSAPDRVPPLHF. Partial CDR3 DNA: TGCAGTGCCCCGGACAGGGTGCCACCC.

This clone was detected many times. The CDR3 is cut off 3 residues early in the read; its end comes from the germline J gene. The rearrangement joins TRBV5-1 to TRBJ1-4; a possible D gene is TRBD1 (6 bases). CDR1 and CDR2 from the germline V gene are SGHRS and YFSETQ. V was trimmed by 4 bases and J by 8 bases, leaving 21 bases between them. CDR3 length: 16 residues. The CDR3: CASSQGQPVYGEKLFF. The sequenced part of the CDR3 DNA is TGCGCCAGCAGCCAAGGACAGCCCGTGTATGGCGAAAAA.

In its sample, this clone was seen many times. The read ends 3 residues early relative to the CDR3; the germline J gene fills the gap. The rearrangement links TRBV18 to TRBJ2-7; no clear D. Looked up from germline, CDR1 is KGHSH and CDR2 is LQKENI. The V end lost 3 bases, the J end lost 4 bases, and 4 bases lay between the germline ends. The CDR3 runs to 11 residues. CDR3 DNA (partial): TGTGCCAGCTCACCTCGTTACGAG. Encoded protein: CASSPRYE. The entire CDR3 protein is CASSPRYEQYF.

This clone was seen repeatedly, ten times or more. The CDR3 goes on 3 residues after the read ends, and that part is filled in from the germline J gene. The chain couples TRBV20-1 to TRBJ2-3, with 9 bases fitting TRBD2. Germline V CDR1 and CDR2: DFQATT, SNEGSKA (reference sequence). The CDR3 extends over 16 amino acids. The J segment lost 0 bases and the V segment lost 3 bases, leaving 7 bases of the junction unmatched. The CDR3 spells CSARRKRGVSTDTQYF. CDR3 bases read: TGCAGTGCTAGGCGGAAGCGGGGGGTGAGCACAGATACG.

Concerning this clone itself: From the germline J gene comes the end of the CDR3, since the read stops 3 residues before it. The J gene is TRBJ1-1, the V gene TRBV7-6; possible D gene TRBD1, 5 bases. Trimming left V 4 bases short and J 2 bases short, with 17 bases between. Germline-derived CDR1 and CDR2 are SGHVS and FNYEAQ. This CDR3 is built from 16 residues. The DNA read from the CDR3 is TGTGCCAGCAGCTACCCCCGGGGGATCCTTAACACTGAA. Protein sequence: CASSYPRGILNTE. The entire CDR3 reads CASSYPRGILNTEAFF. Full variable domain (outside the CDR3, taken from reference TRBV7-6 and TRBJ1-1): GAGVSQSPRYKVTKRGQDVALRCDPISGHVSLYWYRQALGQGPEFLTYFNYEAQQDKSGLPNDRFSAERPEGSISTLTIQRTEQRDSAMYRCASSYPRGILNTEAFFGQGTRLTVV.